This T cell receptor beta chain is drawn from a study of T cell responses to AZD1222 COVID-19 vaccine. Here immunoSEQ multiplex PCR was the method, and the copy in TCRdb shows in-frame clones only, minus some. The table includes about 120,000 clones, approximately 86% detected once. As to this clone: Its antigen is unknown.

Overall study findings and caveats: Targets within unmutated variant regions were reportedly found for nearly half of spike-specific TCRs. With dominance at 160-218 and 743-854, vaccine-associated CD4 TCRs spanned spike.

The length of the CDR3 is 15 residues. Germline CDR1 and CDR2: LGHDT and YNNKEL (reference sequence). The V gene lost 0 bases and the J gene lost 6 bases, with 11 bases spanning the gap. This TCR derives from an adult in good health. Sequenced material: peripheral blood, taken on day 0 of AZD1222 vaccination. The chain uses TRBV3-1 (or the pseudogene TRBV3-2) and TRBJ1-4, with D perhaps TRBD1 (5 bases). The CDR3 nucleotides are TGTGCCAGCAGCCAAGACTGGGGAGGGGATGAAAAACTGTTTTTT. Amino acid sequence: CASSQDWGGDEKLFF.